This entry describes one T cell receptor beta chain. Germline CDR1 MNHNS, CDR2 SASEGT. The CDR3 has 13 residues. V gave up 2 bases and J gave up 0 bases, with 4 bases separating them. This sample is part of a study of OX40 agonist ivuxolimab in advanced cancers. Libraries were prepared by immunoSEQ multiplex PCR; TCRdb keeps only in-frame clonotypes and omits some of them. This table has 73,000 or so clones, approximately 85% appearing once. The sample in question was CD4+ or CD8+ T cells sorted from blood, obtained in a trial of the OX40 agonist ivuxolimab. J is TRBJ1-2 and V is TRBV6-1; no clear D. This TCR derives from an adult with an advanced solid tumor such as melanoma, head and neck, liver or kidney cancer. The CDR3 nucleotides read TGTGCCAGCAGTGAACTGTCTAACTATGGCTACACCTTC. It yields the protein CASSELSNYGYTF.